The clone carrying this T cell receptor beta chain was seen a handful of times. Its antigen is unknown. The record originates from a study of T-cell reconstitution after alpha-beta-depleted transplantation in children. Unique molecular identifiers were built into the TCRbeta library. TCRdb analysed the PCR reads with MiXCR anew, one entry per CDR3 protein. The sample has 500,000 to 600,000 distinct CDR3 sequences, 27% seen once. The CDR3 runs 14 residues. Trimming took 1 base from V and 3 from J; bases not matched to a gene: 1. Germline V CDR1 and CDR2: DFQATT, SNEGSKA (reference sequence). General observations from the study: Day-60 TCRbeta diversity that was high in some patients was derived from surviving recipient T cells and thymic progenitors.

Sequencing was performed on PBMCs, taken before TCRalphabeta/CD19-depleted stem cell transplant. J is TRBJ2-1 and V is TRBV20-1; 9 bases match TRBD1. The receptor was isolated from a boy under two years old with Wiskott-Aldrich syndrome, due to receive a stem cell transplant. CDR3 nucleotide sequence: TGCAGTGCTAGAGGGACAGGGGACTACAATGAGCAGTTCTTC. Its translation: CSARGTGDYNEQFF.